The entry below describes one T cell receptor (beta chain). Its matching antigen is unknown. Sequencing used immunoSEQ multiplex PCR; TCRdb keeps in-frame clones, though not all of them. Of 70,000 to 80,000 clones listed, 81% were seen once; the top ten hold more than 3.5%. The sample comes from a study of OX40 agonist ivuxolimab in advanced cancers. Looking at the study overall: At around 83% male, the cohort had a mean age of 60 years, ranging from about 20 to 80. Overall study findings and caveats: Patients who responded partially at 0.1-3.0 mg/kg showed clonal expansion ranking among the lowest. Both CD4+ and CD8+ T cell populations in blood had undergone clonal expansion by week 6 at 0.1 to 3.0 mg/kg.

CDR1 and CDR2 from the germline V gene are SGHTA and FQGNSA. V was clipped by 5 bases and J by 12 bases, with 17 bases between them. The CDR3 is 13 amino acids. The sample consisted of CD4+ or CD8+ T cells sorted from blood, taken in a trial of the OX40 agonist ivuxolimab. The sequence was collected from an adult with an advanced solid tumor such as melanoma, head and neck, liver or kidney cancer. This chain links TRBV7-2 with TRBJ2-1; D unresolved. The CDR3 coding sequence is TGTGCCAGCAGCCCCGAGGCCAGGAGTCGGCAGTTCTTC. Translation gives CASSPEARSRQFF.